What follows describes a single T cell receptor beta chain. Antigen unknown. TCR beta CDR3 amplification used RNA transcripts. Investigators did first-round RT-PCR with HTBI primers, then second-round multiplex PCR. Via MiXCR, TCRdb re-called the multiplex PCR reads, giving one row per CDR3 protein. The sample contains some 520,000 distinct CDR3 sequences, approximately 15% of which appear only once. The source of the sample is a study of Graves' ophthalmopathy and Graves' hyperthyroidism. Germline CDR1 reads MNHEY; CDR2 reads SMNVEV (reference sequence). CDR3 size: 11 residues. V shed 5 bases and J shed 9 bases, with 10 bases lying between them. Findings of the study overall: Forecasting of ophthalmopathy progression by the model achieved around 71% sensitivity and 72.22% specificity.

The clonotype originates from a woman under 40 with Graves' ophthalmopathy. Sequenced material: blood. J is TRBJ2-5 and V is TRBV27, with TRBD2 as a possible D gene (5 bases). The DNA of the CDR3 is TGTGCCAGCAGTGCCGACGGGGCCCAGTACTTC. Translated, it gives CASSADGAQYF.